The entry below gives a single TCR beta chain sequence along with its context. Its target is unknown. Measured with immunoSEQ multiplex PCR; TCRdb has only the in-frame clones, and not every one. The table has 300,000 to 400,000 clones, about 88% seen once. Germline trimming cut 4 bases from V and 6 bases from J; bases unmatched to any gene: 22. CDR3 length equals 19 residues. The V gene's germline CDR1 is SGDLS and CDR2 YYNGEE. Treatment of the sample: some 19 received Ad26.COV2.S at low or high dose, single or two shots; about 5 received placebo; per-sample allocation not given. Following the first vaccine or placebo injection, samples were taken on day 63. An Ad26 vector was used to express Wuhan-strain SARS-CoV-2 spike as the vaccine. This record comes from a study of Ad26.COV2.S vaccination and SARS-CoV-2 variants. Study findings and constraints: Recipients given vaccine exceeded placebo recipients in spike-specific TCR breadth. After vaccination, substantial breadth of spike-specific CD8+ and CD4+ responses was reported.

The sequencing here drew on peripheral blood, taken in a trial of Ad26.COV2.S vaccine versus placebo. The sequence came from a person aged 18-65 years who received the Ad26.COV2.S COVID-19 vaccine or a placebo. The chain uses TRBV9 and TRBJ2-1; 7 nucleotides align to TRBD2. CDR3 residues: CASSTRRRGPKGGVNEQFF. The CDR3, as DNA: TGTGCCAGCAGCACCCGAAGACGGGGCCCAAAGGGAGGGGTCAATGAGCAGTTCTTC.